These 17 T cell receptor beta chains were sequenced from one sample in a study of T cells in Graves' hyperthyroidism and ophthalmopathy. It was RNA transcripts that yielded the amplified TCR beta CDR3 regions. TCR CDR3 regions were first amplified by RT-PCR with HTBI primers. TCRdb reprocessed the multiplex PCR reads with MiXCR, giving one entry per CDR3 protein. The table has about 640,000 distinct CDR3 sequences, around 15% seen once. The sequenced material came from blood. The receptors come from a woman aged 45-59 years with Graves' ophthalmopathy.

This clonotype has a count of ten or more. The rearrangement uses TRBV11-3 and TRBJ2-3; 8 bases line up with TRBD2. This CDR3 is 15 amino acids long. Trimming took 5 bases from V and 2 from J; bases not matched to a gene: 6. The germline V gene encodes CDR1 SGHNT and CDR2 YENEEA. CDR3 sequence: CASSPTSGNTDTQYF. CDR3 nucleotide sequence: TGTGCCAGCAGCCCCACTAGCGGCAACACAGATACGCAGTATTTT. Using reference TRBV11-3 and TRBJ2-3 for the parts outside the CDR3, the full variable domain is EAGVVQSPRYKIIEKKQPVAFWCNPISGHNTLYWYLQNLGQGPELLIRYENEEAVDDSQLPKDRFSAERLKGVDSTLKIQPAELGDSAVYLCASSPTSGNTDTQYFGPGTRLTVL.

This chain joins TRBV30 and TRBJ1-2; no firm D call. The germline V gene has CDR1 GTSNPN and CDR2 SVGIG (reference sequence). The length of the CDR3 is 14 residues. Deletions cut 2 bases from V and 0 bases from J, with 10 bases between. For the CDR3, the DNA is TGTGCCTGGAGTTTACTACCGGCTAACTATGGCTACACCTTC. Its protein is CAWSLLPANYGYTF.

This clonotype was detected ten times or more. This rearrangement joins TRBV20-1 to TRBJ2-7, with D tentatively TRBD1 or TRBD2 (5 bases each). The germline CDR1 and CDR2 sequences are DFQATT and SNEGSKA (reference sequence). With 5 bases removed from V and 0 bases from J, the gap between germline ends came to 8 bases. The CDR3 is made up of 12 amino acids. The CDR3 DNA follows: TGCAGTGCTCGGGACGGCTCCTACGAGCAGTACTTC. The encoded protein is CSARDGSYEQYF.

This clonotype appeared a few times. This chain connects TRBV19 to TRBJ2-1; TRBD1 is a possible D gene (5 bases). The germline V and J ends were trimmed by 3 bases and 5 bases, with 8 bases remaining between them. The CDR3 covers 13 residues. Germline loops: CDR1 LNHDA, CDR2 SQIVND (reference sequence). The CDR3 DNA is TGTGCCAGTAGTATGGGGCAAAACAATGAGCAGTTCTTC. Translation gives CASSMGQNNEQFF.

This clonotype was seen at least ten times. CDR3 sequence reads: CASSPNPGTSSYEQYF. The CDR3 region has the DNA TGTGCCAGCAGCCCCAATCCCGGGACTAGCTCCTACGAGCAGTACTTC. The chain is built from TRBV7-2 and TRBJ2-7, with 8 bases lining up with TRBD2. The V gene end was trimmed by 5 bases and the J gene end by 0 bases; junction bases not matched to a gene: 9. The V gene's germline CDR1 is SGHTA and CDR2 FQGNSA. The CDR3 runs 16 residues.

V and J are TRBV10-3 and TRBJ2-3; a possible D gene is TRBD1 (6 bases). Trimming took 9 bases from V and 2 from J, leaving 21 bases between them. This CDR3 region has 16 residues. Germline V gene sequence: CDR1 ENHRY, CDR2 SYGVKD. The CDR3 region is CAIQRAGDLITDTQYF. CDR3 coding DNA: TGTGCCATTCAGAGAGCAGGGGACCTAATCACAGATACGCAGTATTTT.

This clonotype has a handful of counts. This chain connects TRBV4-1 to TRBJ2-7; D may be TRBD1 (5 bases). The V end was cut by 1 base, the J end by 2 bases, with 12 bases between. The CDR3 covers 15 residues. The germline V gene has CDR1 MGHRA and CDR2 YSYEKL. CDR3 in DNA: TGCGCCAGCAGCCAAGTCCAGACAGCCACCTACGAGCAGTACTTC. Its protein is CASSQVQTATYEQYF.

This rearrangement joins TRBV27 to TRBJ2-1; the D call may be TRBD1 or TRBD2 (5 bases each). The V and J ends lost 1 base and 0 bases respectively, with 19 bases between them. Germline CDR1 and CDR2: MNHEY and SMNVEV (reference sequence). There are 19 residues in the CDR3. CDR3 amino acids: CASSLFEYRGPSSYNEQFF. The DNA for the CDR3 is TGTGCCAGCAGTTTATTCGAGTACCGGGGCCCAAGCTCCTACAATGAGCAGTTCTTC.

In this sample, this clonotype turned up many times. V and J are TRBV3-1 and TRBJ2-7; TRBD2 is a possible D gene (5 bases). Germline V CDR1 and CDR2: LGHDT, YNNKEL (reference sequence). With 1 base removed from V and 2 bases from J, the gap between germline ends came to 12 bases. The CDR3 totals 15 residues. CDR3 coding DNA: TGTGCCAGCAGCCAAGGCACGGACTTGACCTACGAGCAGTACTTC. It translates to CASSQGTDLTYEQYF.

Of note for this clonotype: This sequence may be a read error, since a much larger clone differs from it by one base. The gene calls are TRBV9 and TRBJ2-7, with D unresolved. Trimming pared 3 bases from V and 7 bases from J, leaving 20 bases between. The V gene's germline CDR1 is SGDLS and CDR2 YYNGEE. This CDR3 region has 15 residues. The CDR3 DNA sequence: TGTGCCAGCAGCGCGGACGGCGCCCCAACGGAAGAGCAGTACTTC. Its protein product is CASSADGAPTEEQYF.

V usage is TRBV6-2 or TRBV6-3 and J usage is TRBJ1-1; D unresolved. The CDR3 totals 15 residues. V was trimmed by 2 bases and J by 0 bases, leaving 10 bases between them. Germline V CDR1 and CDR2: MNHEY, SVGEGT. This CDR3 reads CASSYRAGLNTEAFF. CDR3 nucleotide sequence: TGTGCCAGCAGTTACCGGGCGGGATTGAACACTGAAGCTTTCTTT.

The CDR3, as DNA: TGCAGTGCCACTATGGCCCCAAGTCGGGGCAATGAGCAGTTCTTC. Its protein product is CSATMAPSRGNEQFF. The chain is built from TRBV20-1 and TRBJ2-1, with a weak D call TRBD2 (5 bases). CDR1 DFQATT and CDR2 SNEGSKA come from the germline V gene (reference sequence). Trimming shortened V by 6 bases and J by 6 bases, and 21 bases separated the two germline ends. This CDR3 is built from 15 residues.

This clonotype appeared many times. The chain combines TRBV7-9 with TRBJ2-2, with D unresolved. The germline V gene encodes CDR1 SEHNR and CDR2 FQNEAQ (reference sequence). This CDR3 comprises 14 residues. The CDR3 sequence is CGAERPANTGELFF. Written as DNA, the CDR3 is TGTGGCGCAGAGAGACCCGCGAACACCGGGGAGCTGTTTTTT.

This clonotype was recorded many times. The chain has TRBV11-1 and TRBJ2-1; the D is unclear. The V and J ends lost 6 bases and 6 bases respectively, with 15 bases between them. The CDR3 totals 14 residues. In germline, CDR1 is SGHAT, CDR2 FQDESV (reference sequence). CDR3 DNA sequence: TGTGCCAGCAGTTTTACACAGTGGGGCAATGAGCAGTTCTTC. It yields the protein CASSFTQWGNEQFF.

This clonotype was counted ten times or more. The chain uses TRBV7-3 and TRBJ2-1, with TRBD2 identical over 11 bases. The CDR3 is 15 residues long. CDR1 is SGHTA and CDR2 is FQGTGA in the germline V gene. The junction had 6 bases not matched to a gene; V was cut back by 5 bases and J by 6 bases. The CDR3 coding sequence is TGTGCCAGCAGCATTATTAGCGGGAGGGCCAATGAGCAGTTCTTC. Translated: CASSIISGRANEQFF.

This sequence joins TRBV7-2 and TRBJ1-1; D unresolved. The CDR3 has 13 amino acids. The germline V gene has CDR1 SGHTA and CDR2 FQGNSA. Trimming took 2 bases from V and 5 from J, leaving 9 bases between them. The CDR3 reads CASSLFSGTEAFF. For the CDR3, the DNA is TGTGCCAGCAGCTTATTTTCAGGAACTGAAGCTTTCTTT.

This clonotype was counted at least ten times. The V gene is TRBV6-5, the J gene TRBJ2-7; the D is unclear. V shed 0 bases and J shed 8 bases, with 17 bases lying between them. The CDR3 runs to 15 residues. Germline CDR1 and CDR2: MNHEY and SVGAGI. In DNA, the CDR3 is TGTGCCAGCAGTTACTCGACTGTTTTTGACGCCCAGCAGTACTTC. Translating it yields CASSYSTVFDAQQYF.